This entry is about one T cell receptor beta chain. Its antigen is currently not known. No base quality values were provided; no much bigger clone lies one nucleotide off. The 39 donors, aged about 6 to 90 years, were systemically healthy Caucasian individuals from Russia. Each donor gave about 10 milliliters of peripheral blood, drawn into EDTA-treated Vacutainer tubes. PBMCs were isolated by Ficoll-Paque density-gradient centrifugation, with at least 6 million obtained per sample. Total RNA was extracted from PBMCs with Trizol reagent, with at least 5 micrograms obtained per sample. For every donor, flow cytometry on a PBMC aliquot measured the percentage of naive CD45RAhigh/CD27high T cells. This entry belongs to a study of blood T cells in healthy people across ages (dated by TCRdb to about 2015). For the wider study: Template switching captured roughly one uniquely barcoded TCR beta cDNA molecule per two T cells in model experiments. To avoid experimental bias, donors of different ages were distributed randomly across sequencing lanes. Two additional independent replicas of 1 million unique cDNA reads from the same blood draw were analyzed for two donors (one aged 18 to 30 and one aged 80 or older). The study measured age-related changes in TCR beta repertoire diversity using deep sequencing normalized with unique cDNA molecular identifiers. Donors were grouped into four age groups: young (average roughly 15 years), middle-aged (approximately 41), aged (62) and long-lived (over 80).

Library method: 5' RACE. The sequencing machine was an Illumina HiSeq 2500. A second PCR of 7 to 11 cycles was performed with a sample-barcoded 5' primer and a J-beta primer mix. A unique molecular identifier was introduced onto each TCR beta cDNA molecule by a template-switch 5' adaptor carrying 12 random nucleotides. At least 2.5 million CDR3-containing paired-end reads were obtained from each sample. First-strand cDNA synthesis was performed from all RNA using the Mint cDNA synthesis kit, with priming by a TRBC-specific oligonucleotide. Following uracil-DNA glycosylase treatment, all cDNA underwent a first 18-cycle PCR with the universal primers M1SS and BC2_uni_R. In the authors' own workflow: For normalization, 1 million high-quality reads were randomly selected from each sample, with every read carrying a distinct molecular identifier. Reads with shared molecular identifiers were discarded instead of being binned into consensus sequences. MiTCR, run with a Q25 quality threshold and the strictest error-elimination algorithm, handled CDR3 identification, clonotype clustering and error correction. A nonparametric unseen species model using Euler transformation provided a lower-bound estimate of total TCR beta diversity. Starting from the raw public reads, TCRdb applied fastp trimming at Q25, assembled clones with MiXCR and retained in-frame beta chains. Rows are combined by CDR3 protein, so each entry shows the most common genes and DNA. These V and J calls originate from TCRdb's pipeline instead of the authors' own analysis. The table for this sample lists approximately 1.5 million distinct CDR3 sequences; approximately 42% of them were counted only once. The ten largest clones represent more than 4% of the sample.

On the study overall, not on this receptor specifically: Because donor CMV infection status was unknown, age-related changes in expanded clonotypes were potentially confounded. Because profiling used bulk unsorted PBMCs, naive and antigen-experienced compartments could not be compared conclusively. As age increased, observed TCR beta diversity per million T cells dropped in a roughly linear way, and a significant reduction was already evident by age approximately 40. Estimates of total diversity from one million sequenced T cells were regarded as lower bounds and underestimates. Compared with the aged group, more naive CD4+ T cells, fewer expanded clones and increased TCR diversity were shown by the long-lived group, suggesting age selection. There was a strong correlation between observed TCR beta diversity and the percentage of naive T cells measured by flow cytometry.

The sequencing sample was made of blood. The source is a woman aged 18-30 years in good health.

The bases are TGCAGTGCTAGAGGGGGCAGACTTGACACCTTC. Its translation is CSARGGRLDTF. Recombination connected TRBV20-1 to TRBJ1-2; matching of 5 bases hints at TRBD1 as the D gene. The germline V gene (reference sequence) provides CDR1 DFQATT and CDR2 SNEGSKA. CDR3 length: 11 amino acids, cysteine to phenylalanine. Only the CDR3 DNA stays, 33 bases, in frame from base 1. Cut back by 1 base and 12 bases, the V and J ends lie 12 bases apart.